The clone carrying this T cell receptor beta chain was seen repeatedly, ten times or more. The read ends 3 residues before the CDR3 terminus; that terminus is restored from the germline J gene. The CDR3 is 15 amino acids. V was shortened by 6 bases and J by 5 bases, with 19 bases between the two germline ends. Germline V gene lookup returns CDR1 MNHEY and CDR2 SVGEGT. This entry belongs to a study of T cell clonality in common variable immunodeficiency. Sequencing used immunoSEQ multiplex PCR; TCRdb keeps in-frame clones, though not all of them. The table lists 50,000 to 60,000 clones, no singletons, with around 2% in the top ten.

The rearrangement joins TRBV6-2 or TRBV6-3 to TRBJ2-5, with D perhaps matching TRBD1 (6 bases). The receptor comes from a person aged 18 to 70 in good health. Sequencing was performed on peripheral blood mononuclear cells. The covered CDR3 bases are TGTGCCAGCAGGGATTCCAGGGGTACCATCGAGACC. Protein sequence: CASRDSRGTIET. The entire CDR3 protein is CASRDSRGTIETQYF.